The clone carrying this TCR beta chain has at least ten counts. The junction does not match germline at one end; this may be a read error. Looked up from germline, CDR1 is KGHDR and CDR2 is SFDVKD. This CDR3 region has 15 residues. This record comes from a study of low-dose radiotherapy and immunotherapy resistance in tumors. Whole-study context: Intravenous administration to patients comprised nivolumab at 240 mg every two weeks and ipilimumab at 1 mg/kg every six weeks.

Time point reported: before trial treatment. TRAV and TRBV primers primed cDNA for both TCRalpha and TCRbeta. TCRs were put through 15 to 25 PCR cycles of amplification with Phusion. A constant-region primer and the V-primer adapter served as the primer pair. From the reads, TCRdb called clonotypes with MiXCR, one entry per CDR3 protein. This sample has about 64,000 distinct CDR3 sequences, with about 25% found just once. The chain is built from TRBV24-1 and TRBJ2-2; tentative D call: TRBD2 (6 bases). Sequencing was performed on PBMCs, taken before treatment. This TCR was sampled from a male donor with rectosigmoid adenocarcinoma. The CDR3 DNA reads TGTGCCACCAGCGCTCCGGGCGGGAACCCCGGGGAGCTGTTTTTT. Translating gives CATSAPGGNPGELFF.